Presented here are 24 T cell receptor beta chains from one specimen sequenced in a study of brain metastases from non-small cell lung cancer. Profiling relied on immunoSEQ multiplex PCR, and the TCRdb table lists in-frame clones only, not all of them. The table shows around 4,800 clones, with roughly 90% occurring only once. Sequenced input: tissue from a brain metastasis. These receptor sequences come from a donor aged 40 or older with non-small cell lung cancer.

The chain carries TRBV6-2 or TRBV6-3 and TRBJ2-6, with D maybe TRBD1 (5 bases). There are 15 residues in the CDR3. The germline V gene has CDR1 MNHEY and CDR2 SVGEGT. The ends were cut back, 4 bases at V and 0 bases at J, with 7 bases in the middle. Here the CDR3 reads CASSLTVSGANVLTF. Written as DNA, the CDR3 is TGTGCCAGCAGTTTGACAGTCTCTGGGGCCAACGTCCTGACTTTC.

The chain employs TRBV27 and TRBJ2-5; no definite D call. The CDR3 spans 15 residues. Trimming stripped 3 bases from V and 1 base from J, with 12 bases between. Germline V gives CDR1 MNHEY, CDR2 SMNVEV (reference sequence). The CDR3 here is CASSFSWVSQETQYF. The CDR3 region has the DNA TGTGCCAGCAGTTTTTCCTGGGTTTCCCAAGAGACCCAGTACTTC.

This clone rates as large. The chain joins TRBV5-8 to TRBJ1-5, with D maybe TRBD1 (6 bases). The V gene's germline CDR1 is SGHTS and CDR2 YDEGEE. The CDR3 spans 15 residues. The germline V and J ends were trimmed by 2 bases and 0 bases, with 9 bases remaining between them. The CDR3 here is CASSLQGFSNQPQHF. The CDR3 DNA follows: TGTGCCAGCAGCTTACAGGGCTTTAGCAATCAGCCCCAGCATTTT. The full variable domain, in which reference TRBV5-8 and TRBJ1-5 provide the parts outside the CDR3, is EAGVTQSPTHLIKTRGQQATLRCSPISGHTSVYWYQQALGLGLQFLLWYDEGEERNRGNFPPRFSGRQFPNYSSELNVNALELEDSALYLCASSLQGFSNQPQHFGDGTRLSIL.

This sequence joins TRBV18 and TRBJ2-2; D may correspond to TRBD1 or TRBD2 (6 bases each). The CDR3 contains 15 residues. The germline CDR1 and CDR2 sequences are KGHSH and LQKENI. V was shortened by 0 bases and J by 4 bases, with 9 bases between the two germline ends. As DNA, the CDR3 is TGTGCCAGCTCACCACCGGGGGGCGGCACCGGGGAGCTGTTTTTT. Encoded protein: CASSPPGGGTGELFF.

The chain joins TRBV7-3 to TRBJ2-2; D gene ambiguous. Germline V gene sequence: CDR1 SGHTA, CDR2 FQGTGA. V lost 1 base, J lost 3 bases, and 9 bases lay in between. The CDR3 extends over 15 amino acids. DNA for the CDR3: TGTGCCAGCAGCTTAAGTGGAGATTACACCGGGGAGCTGTTTTTT. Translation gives CASSLSGDYTGELFF.

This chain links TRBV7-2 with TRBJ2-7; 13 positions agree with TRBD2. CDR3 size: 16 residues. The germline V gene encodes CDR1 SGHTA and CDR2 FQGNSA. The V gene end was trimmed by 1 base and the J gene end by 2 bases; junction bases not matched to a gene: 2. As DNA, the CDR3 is TGTGCCAGCAGCTTAGGGGGGACTAGCGGGGCCTACGAGCAGTACTTC. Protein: CASSLGGTSGAYEQYF.

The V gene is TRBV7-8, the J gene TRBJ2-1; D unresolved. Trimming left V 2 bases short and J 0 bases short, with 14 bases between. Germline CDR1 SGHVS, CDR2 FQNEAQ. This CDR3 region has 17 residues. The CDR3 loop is CASSLRAWGSSYNEQFF. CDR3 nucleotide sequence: TGTGCCAGCAGCTTACGCGCCTGGGGAAGCTCCTACAATGAGCAGTTCTTC.

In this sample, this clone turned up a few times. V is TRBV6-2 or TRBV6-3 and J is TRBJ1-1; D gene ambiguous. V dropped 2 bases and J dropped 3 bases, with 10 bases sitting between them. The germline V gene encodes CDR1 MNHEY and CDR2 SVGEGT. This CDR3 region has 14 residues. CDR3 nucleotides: TGTGCCAGCAGTTACCCTTCACTCTACACTGAAGCTTTCTTT. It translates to CASSYPSLYTEAFF.

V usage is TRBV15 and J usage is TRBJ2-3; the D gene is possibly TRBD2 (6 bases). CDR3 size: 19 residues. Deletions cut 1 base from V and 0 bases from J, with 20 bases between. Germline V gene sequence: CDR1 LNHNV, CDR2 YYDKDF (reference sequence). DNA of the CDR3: TGTGCCACCAGCAGAGGGGCGCGTTGGCGGGGCTCTAGCACAGATACGCAGTATTTT. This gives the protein CATSRGARWRGSSTDTQYF. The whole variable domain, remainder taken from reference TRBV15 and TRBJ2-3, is DAMVIQNPRYQVTQFGKPVTLSCSQTLNHNVMYWYQQKSSQAPKLLFHYYDKDFNNEADTPDNFQSRRPNTSFCFLDIRSPGLGDTAMYLCATSRGARWRGSSTDTQYFGPGTRLTVL.

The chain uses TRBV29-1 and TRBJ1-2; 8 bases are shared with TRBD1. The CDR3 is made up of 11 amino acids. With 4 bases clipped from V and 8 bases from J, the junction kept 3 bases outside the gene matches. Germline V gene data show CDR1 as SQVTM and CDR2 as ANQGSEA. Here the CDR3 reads CSVVTGGGYTF. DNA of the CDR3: TGCAGCGTTGTAACAGGGGGAGGCTACACCTTC.

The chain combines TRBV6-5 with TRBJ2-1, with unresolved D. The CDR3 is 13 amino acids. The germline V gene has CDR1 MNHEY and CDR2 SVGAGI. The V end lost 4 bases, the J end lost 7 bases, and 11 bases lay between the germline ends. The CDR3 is CASSSNLRNEQFF. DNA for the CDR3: TGTGCCAGCAGTTCAAATCTTCGGAATGAGCAGTTCTTC.

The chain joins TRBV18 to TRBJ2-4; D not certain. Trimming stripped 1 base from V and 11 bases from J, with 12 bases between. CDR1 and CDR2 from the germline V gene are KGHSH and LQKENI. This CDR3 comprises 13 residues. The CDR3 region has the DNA TGTGCCAGCTCACCACGTACGCCGACTTTTCAGTACTTC. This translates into CASSPRTPTFQYF.

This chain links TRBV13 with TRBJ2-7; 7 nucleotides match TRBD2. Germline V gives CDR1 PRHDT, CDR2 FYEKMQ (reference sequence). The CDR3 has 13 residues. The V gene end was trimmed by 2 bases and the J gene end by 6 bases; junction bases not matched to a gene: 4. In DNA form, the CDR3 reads TGTGCCAGCAGCTTATGGGGAGGGAGCGAGCAGTACTTC. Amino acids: CASSLWGGSEQYF.

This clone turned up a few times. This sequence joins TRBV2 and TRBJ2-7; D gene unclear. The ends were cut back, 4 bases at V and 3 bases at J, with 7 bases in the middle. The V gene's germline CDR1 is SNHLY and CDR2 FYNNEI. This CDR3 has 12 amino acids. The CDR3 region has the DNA TGTGCCAGCAGTGTTGTGGTCTACGAGCAGTACTTC. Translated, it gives CASSVVVYEQYF. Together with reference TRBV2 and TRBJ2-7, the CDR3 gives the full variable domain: EPEVTQTPSHQVTQMGQEVILRCVPISNHLYFYWYRQILGQKVEFLVSFYNNEISEKSEIFDDQFSVERPDGSNFTLKIRSTKLEDSAMYFCASSVVVYEQYFGPGTRLTVT.

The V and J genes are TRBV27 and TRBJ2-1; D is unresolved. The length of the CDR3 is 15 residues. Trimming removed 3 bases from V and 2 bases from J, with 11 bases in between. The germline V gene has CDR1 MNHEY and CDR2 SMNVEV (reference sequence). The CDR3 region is CASSLGLPAYNEQFF. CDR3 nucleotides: TGTGCCAGCAGTTTGGGTCTCCCTGCCTACAATGAGCAGTTCTTC.

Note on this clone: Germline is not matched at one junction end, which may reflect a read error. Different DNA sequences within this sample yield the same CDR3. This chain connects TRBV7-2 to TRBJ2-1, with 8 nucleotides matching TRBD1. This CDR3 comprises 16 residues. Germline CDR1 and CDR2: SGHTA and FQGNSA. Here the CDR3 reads CASSQQGAPVGNEQFF. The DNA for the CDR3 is TGTGCCAGCAGCCAGCAGGGGGCCCCTGTGGGGAATGAACAGTTCTTC.

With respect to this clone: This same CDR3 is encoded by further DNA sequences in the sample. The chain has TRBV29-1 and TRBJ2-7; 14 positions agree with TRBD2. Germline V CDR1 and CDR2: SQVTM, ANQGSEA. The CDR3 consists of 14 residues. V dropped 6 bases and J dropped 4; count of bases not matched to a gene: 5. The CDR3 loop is CSVTGTSGGYEQYF. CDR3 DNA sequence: TGCAGCGTAACCGGGACTAGCGGGGGATACGAGCAGTACTTC.

The CDR3 spells CASSRGTGSISYNEQFF. CDR3 sequence (DNA): TGTGCCAGCAGCCGCGGGACAGGCTCTATTTCCTACAATGAGCAGTTCTTC. The gene calls are TRBV5-8 and TRBJ2-1, with TRBD1 identical over 8 bases. The CDR3 loop spans 17 amino acids. V shed 4 bases and J 1 base; nucleotides not matched to a gene: 10. The germline V gene encodes CDR1 SGHTS and CDR2 YDEGEE.

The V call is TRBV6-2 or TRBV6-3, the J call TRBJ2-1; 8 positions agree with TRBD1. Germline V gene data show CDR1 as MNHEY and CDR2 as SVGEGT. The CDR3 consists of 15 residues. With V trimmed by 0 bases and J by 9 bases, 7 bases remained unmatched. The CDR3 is CASSYSGQVGREQFF. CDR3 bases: TGTGCCAGCAGTTACTCGGGACAGGTCGGACGTGAGCAGTTCTTC.

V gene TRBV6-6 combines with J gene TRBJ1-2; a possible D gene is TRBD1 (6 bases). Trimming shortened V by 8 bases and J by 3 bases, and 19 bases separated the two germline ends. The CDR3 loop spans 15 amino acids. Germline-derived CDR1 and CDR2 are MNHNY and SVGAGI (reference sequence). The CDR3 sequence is CASAYREASDYGYTF. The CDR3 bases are TGTGCCAGCGCTTACAGGGAGGCCAGTGACTATGGCTACACCTTC.

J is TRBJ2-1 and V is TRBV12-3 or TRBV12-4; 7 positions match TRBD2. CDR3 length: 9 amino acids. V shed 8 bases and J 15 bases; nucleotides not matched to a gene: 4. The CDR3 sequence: CASGTNRFF. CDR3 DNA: TGTGCCAGCGGGACTAACAGGTTCTTC.

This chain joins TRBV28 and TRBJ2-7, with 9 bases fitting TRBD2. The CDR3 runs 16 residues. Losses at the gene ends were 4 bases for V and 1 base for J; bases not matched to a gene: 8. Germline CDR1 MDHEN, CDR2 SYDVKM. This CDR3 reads CASSSPTSGLSYEQYF. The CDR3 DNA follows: TGTGCCAGCAGTTCCCCAACTAGCGGGTTATCCTACGAGCAGTACTTC.

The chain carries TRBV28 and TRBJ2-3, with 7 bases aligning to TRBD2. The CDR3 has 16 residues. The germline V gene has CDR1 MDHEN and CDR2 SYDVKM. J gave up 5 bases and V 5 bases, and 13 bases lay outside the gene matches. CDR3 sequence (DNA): TGTGCCAGCAGTCGCTTCGGGGCGGGAGTTAAAGATACGCAGTATTTT. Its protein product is CASSRFGAGVKDTQYF.

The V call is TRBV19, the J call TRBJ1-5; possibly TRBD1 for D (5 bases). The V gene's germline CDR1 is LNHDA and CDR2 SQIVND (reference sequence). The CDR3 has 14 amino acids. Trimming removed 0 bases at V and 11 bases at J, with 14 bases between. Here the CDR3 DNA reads TGTGCCAGTAGTATAGACGACTCAGGGAGGGCCCAGCATTTT. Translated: CASSIDDSGRAQHF.